Listed below are T cell receptor beta chains from one sample, sequenced in a study of blood T cells in healthy people across ages. TCRdb re-called the 5' RACE reads through MiXCR, storing one row per CDR3 protein. The sample has some 760,000 distinct CDR3 sequences, approximately 25% seen once. The same data also contributed to another study, on T cells of mothers and their children.

The sequenced sample was blood. The receptors come from a boy younger than 18 in good health. CDR3s include the opening cysteine and the closing phenylalanine or tryptophan. The D gene is left open where the match is weak. Only part of the rows carry a size: once, few, many, or a class if the clone is expanded.

D: .
V: TRBV7-3
size: few
J: TRBJ2-1
CDR3: CASSSYRGGGYNEQFF
DNA: TGTGCCAGCAGCTCCTACAGGGGCGGGGGCTACAATGAGCAGTTCTTC

D: TRBD2
V: TRBV20-1
size: few
J: TRBJ2-7
CDR3: CSARGSSGRPYEQYF
DNA: TGCAGTGCTAGGGGATCTAGCGGTCGACCCTACGAGCAGTACTTC

D: .
V: TRBV7-9
size: .
J: TRBJ2-1
CDR3: CVSSLSSYNEQFF
DNA: TGTGTCAGCAGCTTAAGCTCCTACAATGAGCAGTTCTTC

D: .
V: TRBV4-1
size: .
J: TRBJ2-7
CDR3: CASSQRLGDEQYF
DNA: TGCGCCAGCAGCCAACGTTTGGGAGACGAGCAGTACTTC

D: TRBD2
V: TRBV18
size: .
J: TRBJ2-5
CDR3: CASSKTSGGQETQYF
DNA: TGTGCCAGCTCAAAGACTAGCGGGGGCCAAGAGACCCAGTACTTC

D: .
V: TRBV12-3/TRBV12-4
size: few
J: TRBJ2-1
CDR3: CASSPGTVGDEQFF
DNA: TGTGCTAGCAGTCCCGGGACTGTAGGGGATGAGCAGTTCTTC

D: .
V: TRBV20-1
size: .
J: TRBJ2-7
CDR3: CSARLQRGSYEQYF
DNA: TGCAGTGCCAGGCTCCAGAGGGGCTCCTACGAGCAGTACTTC

D: TRBD2
V: TRBV29-1
size: .
J: TRBJ2-3
CDR3: CSAEREGSDTQYF
DNA: TGCAGCGCCGAGCGGGAGGGCTCAGATACGCAGTATTTT

D: .
V: TRBV11-3
size: few
J: TRBJ2-7
CDR3: CASTIKSGTGYEQYF
DNA: TGTGCCAGCACCATAAAATCCGGGACCGGCTACGAGCAGTACTTC

D: .
V: TRBV6-2/TRBV6-3
size: .
J: TRBJ2-7
CDR3: CASSYYRQPYEQYF
DNA: TGTGCCAGCAGTTACTACCGACAGCCCTACGAGCAGTACTTC

D: .
V: TRBV5-5
size: .
J: TRBJ2-1
CDR3: CASREGIGNEQFF
DNA: TGTGCCAGCAGAGAAGGGATTGGCAATGAGCAGTTCTTC

D: TRBD2
V: TRBV5-1
size: .
J: TRBJ2-3
CDR3: CASSLEEREFRTDTQYF
DNA: TGCGCCAGCAGCTTGGAAGAGCGGGAGTTTCGCACAGATACGCAGTATTTT

D: TRBD1
V: TRBV7-2
size: few
J: TRBJ2-7
CDR3: CASSPGGYFYEQYF
DNA: TGTGCCAGCAGCCCAGGGGGCTACTTCTACGAGCAGTACTTC

D: TRBD2
V: TRBV11-3
size: .
J: TRBJ2-5
CDR3: CASSSQRTSGGRDKGTQYF
DNA: TGTGCCAGCAGCTCACAAAGGACTAGCGGGGGCCGTGACAAAGGGACCCAGTACTTC

D: .
V: TRBV5-6
size: .
J: TRBJ2-1
CDR3: CASSTGGTVYNEQFF
DNA: TGTGCCAGCAGCACCGGGGGGACAGTATACAATGAGCAGTTCTTC

D: TRBD1
V: TRBV6-6
size: .
J: TRBJ1-1
CDR3: CASSNRGDSEAFF
DNA: TGTGCCAGCAGTAACAGGGGCGACAGTGAAGCTTTCTTT

D: .
V: TRBV7-6
size: .
J: TRBJ2-1
CDR3: CASSLEWRWGDEQFF
DNA: TGTGCCAGCAGCTTAGAATGGAGGTGGGGGGATGAGCAGTTCTTC

D: TRBD1
V: TRBV2
size: .
J: TRBJ2-7
CDR3: CASSDPGTGSYEQYF
DNA: TGTGCCAGCAGTGATCCCGGGACAGGGAGCTACGAGCAGTACTTC

D: TRBD2
V: TRBV29-1
size: .
J: TRBJ2-7
CDR3: CSVGGGRNYEQYF
DNA: TGCAGCGTTGGCGGCGGGAGGAACTACGAGCAGTACTTC

D: TRBD1
V: TRBV5-1
size: many
J: TRBJ1-2
CDR3: CASSLGQGDFGYTF
DNA: TGCGCCAGCAGCTTGGGACAGGGTGACTTCGGCTACACCTTC

D: .
V: TRBV6-1
size: once
J: TRBJ1-3
CDR3: CASSETSNSGNTIYF
DNA: TGTGCCAGCAGTGAAACCAGTAACTCTGGAAACACCATATATTTT

D: .
V: TRBV20-1
size: many
J: TRBJ1-4
CDR3: CSARVSGAVTNEKLFF
DNA: TGCAGTGCTAGAGTCTCGGGGGCTGTAACTAATGAAAAACTGTTTTTT

D: .
V: TRBV5-6
size: .
J: TRBJ2-7
CDR3: CASSMGPKPYEQYF
DNA: TGTGCCAGCAGCATGGGACCGAAGCCGTACGAGCAGTACTTC

D: .
V: TRBV6-6
size: .
J: TRBJ2-1
CDR3: CASSYSTGEQFF
DNA: TGTGCCAGCAGTTACTCAACGGGTGAGCAGTTCTTC

D: .
V: TRBV18
size: .
J: TRBJ2-1
CDR3: CASSPRLDDEQFF
DNA: TGTGCCAGCTCACCACGATTAGACGATGAGCAGTTCTTC

D: .
V: TRBV7-3
size: few
J: TRBJ2-7
CDR3: CASSAGELHEQYF
DNA: TGTGCCAGCAGCGCCGGGGAGCTCCACGAGCAGTACTTC

D: TRBD1
V: TRBV10-3
size: .
J: TRBJ1-2
CDR3: CAISEIETGGGYTF
DNA: TGTGCCATCAGTGAGATCGAAACAGGGGGAGGCTACACCTTC

D: TRBD1
V: TRBV4-1
size: few
J: TRBJ2-7
CDR3: CASSHLGGHEQYF
DNA: TGCGCCAGCAGCCATTTAGGGGGCCACGAGCAGTACTTC

D: .
V: TRBV12-3/TRBV12-4
size: .
J: TRBJ2-3
CDR3: CASSLWGDTQYF
DNA: TGTGCCAGCAGTTTATGGGGGGATACGCAGTATTTT

D: TRBD2
V: TRBV7-9
size: .
J: TRBJ2-5
CDR3: CASSRLLAGEETQYF
DNA: TGTGCCAGCAGCCGCCTACTAGCGGGAGAAGAGACCCAGTACTTC

D: TRBD2
V: TRBV7-9
size: few
J: TRBJ2-1
CDR3: CASNQLAGANNEQFF
DNA: TGTGCCAGCAACCAACTAGCGGGGGCTAACAATGAGCAGTTCTTC

D: TRBD2
V: TRBV24-1
size: few
J: TRBJ2-5
CDR3: CATSDLRAGGQETQYF
DNA: TGTGCCACCAGTGATTTGCGGGCGGGGGGACAAGAGACCCAGTACTTC

D: TRBD2
V: TRBV10-3
size: few
J: TRBJ2-3
CDR3: CAISGWRGRTDTQYF
DNA: TGTGCCATCAGTGGTTGGCGGGGGAGAACAGATACGCAGTATTTT

D: .
V: TRBV5-1
size: .
J: TRBJ1-4
CDR3: CASSPTLNRNEKLFF
DNA: TGCGCCAGCAGCCCGACATTAAATCGGAATGAAAAACTGTTTTTT

D: TRBD2
V: TRBV25-1
size: few
J: TRBJ2-5
CDR3: CASSRGGLGETQYF
DNA: TGTGCCAGCAGCCGGGGGGGCCTAGGGGAGACCCAGTACTTC

D: TRBD2
V: TRBV20-1
size: .
J: TRBJ2-1
CDR3: CSARVGSSGMGEQFF
DNA: TGCAGTGCTAGAGTTGGGTCTAGCGGGATGGGTGAGCAGTTCTTC

D: TRBD1
V: TRBV20-1
size: .
J: TRBJ2-7
CDR3: CSARGIIRGLSYEQYF
DNA: TGCAGTGCTAGAGGTATCATAAGGGGGCTATCCTACGAGCAGTACTTC

D: .
V: TRBV5-1
size: few
J: TRBJ2-3
CDR3: CASSTTWVGDTQYF
DNA: TGCGCCAGCAGCACCACTTGGGTGGGAGATACGCAGTATTTT

D: TRBD2
V: TRBV4-1
size: few
J: TRBJ2-5
CDR3: CASSRPTSGSMTQYF
DNA: TGCGCCAGCAGCCGCCCGACTAGCGGGAGTATGACCCAGTACTTC

D: .
V: TRBV12-3/TRBV12-4
size: few
J: TRBJ2-1
CDR3: CASSPMASGGEQFF
DNA: TGTGCCAGCAGCCCGATGGCAAGCGGTGGGGAGCAGTTCTTC

D: TRBD2
V: TRBV29-1
size: .
J: TRBJ2-1
CDR3: CSVSSGGHEQFF
DNA: TGCAGCGTCTCCTCGGGGGGACATGAGCAGTTCTTC

D: TRBD1
V: TRBV5-5
size: .
J: TRBJ1-1
CDR3: CASSIVDRGPWGTEAFF
DNA: TGTGCCAGCAGCATCGTCGACAGGGGTCCGTGGGGCACTGAAGCTTTCTTT

D: .
V: TRBV29-1
size: .
J: TRBJ2-5
CDR3: CSVEGILNQETQYF
DNA: TGCAGCGTTGAAGGTATACTAAACCAAGAGACCCAGTACTTC

D: .
V: TRBV12-3/TRBV12-4
size: few
J: TRBJ1-2
CDR3: CASSPLPTAYGYTF
DNA: TGTGCCAGCAGTCCGCTCCCGACAGCCTATGGCTACACCTTC

D: .
V: TRBV4-1
size: .
J: TRBJ2-1
CDR3: CASSQDSALGGYNEQFF
DNA: TGCGCCAGCAGCCAAGATAGCGCGTTGGGGGGTTACAATGAGCAGTTCTTC

D: .
V: TRBV4-1
size: few
J: TRBJ1-1
CDR3: CASSQDPAGATTNTEAFF
DNA: TGCGCCAGCAGCCAAGATCCGGCGGGGGCGACAACTAACACTGAAGCTTTCTTT

D: .
V: TRBV10-3
size: .
J: TRBJ2-3
CDR3: CAISALGETSTDTQYF
DNA: TGTGCCATCAGTGCGTTGGGGGAAACTAGCACAGATACGCAGTATTTT

D: TRBD1
V: TRBV9
size: few
J: TRBJ1-3
CDR3: CASSSSGTGLGNTIYF
DNA: TGTGCCAGCAGCTCATCCGGGACAGGGCTTGGAAACACCATATATTTT

D: .
V: TRBV7-9
size: .
J: TRBJ1-4
CDR3: CASRVGLEKLFF
DNA: TGTGCCAGCCGGGTAGGGCTCGAAAAACTGTTTTTT

D: .
V: TRBV12-3/TRBV12-4
size: .
J: TRBJ1-1
CDR3: CASSLYTEAFF
DNA: TGTGCCAGCAGTTTATACACTGAAGCTTTCTTT

D: .
V: TRBV7-3
size: .
J: TRBJ2-3
CDR3: CAGSPGGTDTQYF
DNA: TGTGCCGGCTCCCCGGGAGGCACAGATACGCAGTATTTT

D: .
V: TRBV3-1
size: many
J: TRBJ1-1
CDR3: CASRAMNTEAFF
DNA: TGTGCCAGCAGGGCGATGAACACTGAAGCTTTCTTT